The rows below give T cell receptor beta chains drawn from one sample of a study of blood T cell repertoires in COVID-19. The repertoire was sequenced with immunoSEQ multiplex PCR; TCRdb's copy has only in-frame clones and lacks some. The sample has 300,000 or so clones, more than 75% seen once. The sequencing sample was made of peripheral blood. The origin of the receptors is a man in his 70s with acute or convalescent COVID-19. The CDR3 runs from the conserved cysteine through the conserved F or W. The D gene is left open where the match is weak. Size is omitted from some rows. Given values are once, few, many or a class for expanded clones.

CDR3 protein,CDR3 DNA,clone size,D gene,J gene,V gene
CASSKEGQDSNQPQHF,TGTGCCAGCAGCAAAGAAGGACAGGATAGCAATCAGCCCCAGCATTTT,-,-,TRBJ1-5,TRBV21-1
CASSLASSGRTDTQYF,TGTGCCAGCTCACTTGCCTCTAGCGGGAGGACAGATACGCAGTATTTT,-,TRBD2,TRBJ2-3,TRBV18
CATSRDLGRYEQYF,TGTGCCACCAGCAGAGATCTGGGGCGGTACGAGCAGTACTTC,-,-,TRBJ2-7,TRBV15
CASSAGDSYGYTF,TGTGCCAGCAGCGCGGGGGACAGCTATGGCTACACCTTC,-,TRBD1,TRBJ1-2,TRBV9
CASGQGSQAEYF,TGCGCCAGCGGGCAGGGATCGCAAGCCGAGTACTTC,few,-,TRBJ2-7,TRBV10-1
CASSRTGGRGNQPQHF,TGTGCCAGTAGTCGGACAGGGGGCAGGGGCAATCAGCCCCAGCATTTT,-,TRBD1,TRBJ1-5,TRBV19
CASRPAGLRVGYEQYF,TGTGCCAGCAGGCCCGCGGGACTACGGGTGGGCTACGAGCAGTACTTC,-,TRBD2,TRBJ2-7,TRBV28
CASRFRDSNSPLHF,TGCGCCAGCAGATTCCGGGACAGTAATTCACCCCTCCACTTT,-,TRBD1,TRBJ1-6,TRBV5-1
CASSIDRGRGYTF,TGTGCCAGCAGCATCGACAGGGGACGGGGCTACACCTTC,once,TRBD1,TRBJ1-2,TRBV7-2
CASSVSSGTDTQYF,TGTGCCAGCAGTGTGTCTAGCGGCACAGATACGCAGTATTTT,-,-,TRBJ2-3,TRBV7-9
CASSLGATSPLHF,TGTGCCAGCAGTTTAGGGGCAACTTCACCCCTCCACTTT,-,-,TRBJ1-6,TRBV12-3/TRBV12-4
CATSIKGSTDTQYF,TGTGCCACCAGCATAAAGGGGAGCACAGATACGCAGTATTTT,-,-,TRBJ2-3,TRBV15
CASSPIRGRLSYEQYF,TGTGCCAGCAGCCCTATCAGGGGAAGACTCTCCTACGAGCAGTACTTC,-,-,TRBJ2-7,TRBV7-2
CASSLTLAGTGELFF,TGTGCCAGCAGCTTAACGCTAGCGGGCACCGGGGAGCTGTTTTTT,-,TRBD2,TRBJ2-2,TRBV11-2
CASSDSGDTQYF,TGTGCCAGCAGTGATTCAGGAGATACGCAGTATTTT,-,-,TRBJ2-3,TRBV2
CASSLGGGREQYF,TGTGCCAGCAGCTTAGGGGGGGGGCGCGAGCAGTACTTC,-,-,TRBJ2-7,TRBV7-6
CASSGTNSNQPQHF,TGTGCCAGCTCCGGTACTAATAGCAATCAGCCCCAGCATTTT,-,-,TRBJ1-5,TRBV2
CSADLGNGYTF,TGCAGTGCAGACTTAGGAAATGGCTACACCTTC,-,-,TRBJ1-2,TRBV20-1
CASRLIGQGSYNEQFF,TGTGCCAGCCGTTTGATCGGACAGGGTTCCTACAATGAGCAGTTCTTC,-,TRBD1,TRBJ2-1,TRBV6-5
CASRPGSGELFF,TGTGCCAGCAGACCAGGTAGCGGGGAGCTGTTTTTT,-,-,TRBJ2-2,TRBV3-1/TRBV3-2
CASARQGLNTEAFF,TGTGCCAGCGCCCGACAGGGATTGAACACTGAAGCTTTCTTT,once,TRBD1,TRBJ1-1,TRBV18
CASMLLAGLNEKLFF,TGTGCCAGCATGTTATTAGCGGGGCTAAATGAAAAACTGTTTTTT,-,-,TRBJ1-4,TRBV2
CASSNTGGIEKLFF,TGTGCCAGCAGCAATACAGGGGGCATTGAAAAACTGTTTTTT,-,TRBD1,TRBJ1-4,TRBV7-9
CASSHQAGTDTQYF,TGTGCCAGCAGTCACCAAGCCGGTACGGATACGCAGTATTTT,-,-,TRBJ2-3,TRBV27
CASSLSEGTEAFF,TGTGCCAGCAGTTTAAGCGAGGGCACTGAAGCTTTCTTT,-,-,TRBJ1-1,TRBV12-3/TRBV12-4
CASSQIGVPGQGQYTQYF,TGTGCCAGCAGCCAAATTGGGGTCCCGGGACAGGGGCAGTATACGCAGTATTTT,many,TRBD1,TRBJ2-3,TRBV4-2